This TCR beta chain was recovered during a study of OX40 agonist ivuxolimab in advanced cancers. Background on the study: Intravenous ivuxolimab at 0.01 to 10 mg/kg was given to patients every 2 weeks. Study conclusions and caveats: Several nonresponders also turned out to have low normalized T-cell clonal expansion. Blood T cells, both CD4+ and CD8+, expanded clonally by week 6 at 0.1 to 3.0 mg/kg.

Germline V CDR1 and CDR2: SGHVS, FNYEAQ. Unmatched junction bases numbered 5, after V lost 1 base and J lost 6 bases. This CDR3 contains 15 residues. Data came from immunoSEQ multiplex PCR; TCRdb stores just in-frame clones and leaves some out. The sample comprises approximately 88,000 clones, more than 70% of which are singletons, and approximately 0.26% rests with the top ten. Points on this clone: Its antigen remains unidentified.

The sequenced sample was CD4+ or CD8+ T cells sorted from blood, obtained in a trial of the OX40 agonist ivuxolimab. This sequence was found in an adult with an advanced solid tumor such as melanoma, head and neck, liver or kidney cancer. The genes are TRBV7-6 and TRBJ2-7; 11 nucleotides match TRBD2. This CDR3 is CASSLDVAGGLEQYF. The CDR3 DNA reads as TGTGCCAGCAGCTTAGACGTAGCGGGGGGGCTCGAGCAGTACTTC.